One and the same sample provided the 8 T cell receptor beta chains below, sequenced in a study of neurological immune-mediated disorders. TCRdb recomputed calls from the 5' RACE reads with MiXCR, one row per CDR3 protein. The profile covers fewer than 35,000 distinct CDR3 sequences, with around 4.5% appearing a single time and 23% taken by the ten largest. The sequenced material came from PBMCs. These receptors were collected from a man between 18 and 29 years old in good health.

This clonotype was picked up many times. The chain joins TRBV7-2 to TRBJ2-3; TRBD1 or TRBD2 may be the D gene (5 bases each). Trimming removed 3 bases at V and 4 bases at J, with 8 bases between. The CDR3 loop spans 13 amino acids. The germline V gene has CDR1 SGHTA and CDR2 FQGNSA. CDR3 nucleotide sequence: TGTGCCAGCAGCTTGAGGGGAGCAGATACGCAGTATTTT. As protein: CASSLRGADTQYF.

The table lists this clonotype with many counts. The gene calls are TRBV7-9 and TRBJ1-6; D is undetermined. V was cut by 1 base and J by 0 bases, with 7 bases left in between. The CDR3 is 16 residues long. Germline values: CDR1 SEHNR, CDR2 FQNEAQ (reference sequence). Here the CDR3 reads CASSLGVSSYNSPLHF. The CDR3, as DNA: TGTGCCAGCAGCTTAGGGGTCAGCTCCTATAATTCACCCCTCCACTTT.

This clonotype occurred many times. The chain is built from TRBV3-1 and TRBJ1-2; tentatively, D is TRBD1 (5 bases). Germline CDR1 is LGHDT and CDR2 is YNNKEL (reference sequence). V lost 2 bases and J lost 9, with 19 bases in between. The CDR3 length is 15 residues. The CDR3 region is CASSQLAAIGTSYTF. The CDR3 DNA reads TGTGCCAGCAGCCAATTAGCGGCCATCGGGACGAGCTACACCTTC.

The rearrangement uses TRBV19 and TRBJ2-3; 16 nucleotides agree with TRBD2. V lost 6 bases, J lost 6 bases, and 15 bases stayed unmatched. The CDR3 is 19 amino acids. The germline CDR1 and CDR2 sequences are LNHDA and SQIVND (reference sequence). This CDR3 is CASRALQGLAGGNLDTQYF. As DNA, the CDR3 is TGTGCCAGTAGGGCACTCCAGGGACTAGCGGGGGGGAATTTGGATACGCAGTATTTT.

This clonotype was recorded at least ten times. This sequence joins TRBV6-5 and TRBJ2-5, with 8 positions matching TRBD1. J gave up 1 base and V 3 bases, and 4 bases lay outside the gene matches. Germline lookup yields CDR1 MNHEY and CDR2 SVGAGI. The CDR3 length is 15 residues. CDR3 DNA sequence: TGTGCCAGCAGTTATGCCGGGACAGGCCAAGAGACCCAGTACTTC. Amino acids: CASSYAGTGQETQYF.

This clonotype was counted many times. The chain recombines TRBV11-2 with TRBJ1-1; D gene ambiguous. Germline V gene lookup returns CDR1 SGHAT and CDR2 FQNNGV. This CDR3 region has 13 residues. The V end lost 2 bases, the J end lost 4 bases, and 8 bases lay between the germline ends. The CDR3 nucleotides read TGTGCCAGCAGCTTACGTCAAGGCACTGAAGCTTTCTTT. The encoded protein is CASSLRQGTEAFF.

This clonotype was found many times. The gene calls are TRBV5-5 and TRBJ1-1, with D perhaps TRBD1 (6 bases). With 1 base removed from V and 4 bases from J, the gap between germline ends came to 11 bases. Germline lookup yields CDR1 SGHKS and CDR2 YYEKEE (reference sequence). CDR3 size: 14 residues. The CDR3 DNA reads TGTGCCAGCAGCTTGCGAACAGGGCTCACTGAAGCTTTCTTT. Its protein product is CASSLRTGLTEAFF.

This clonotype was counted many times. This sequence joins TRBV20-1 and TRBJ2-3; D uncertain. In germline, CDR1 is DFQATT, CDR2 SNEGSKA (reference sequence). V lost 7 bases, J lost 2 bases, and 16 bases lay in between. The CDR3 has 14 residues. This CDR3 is CSGRKVTLTDTQYF. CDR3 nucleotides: TGCAGTGGAAGAAAGGTGACACTCACAGATACGCAGTATTTT.